The 5 T cell receptor beta chains in this list originate from one sample, sequenced in a study of blood T cell repertoires in COVID-19. Only in-frame clones appear in the TCRdb table, and some are missing; sequencing was by immunoSEQ multiplex PCR. Among 70,000 to 85,000 clones listed, around nine tenths were seen once. Sequenced: peripheral blood. All receptors derive from a man between 65 and 85 years old with active or convalescent COVID-19.

The rearrangement uses TRBV7-8 and TRBJ2-2, with 13 bases that match TRBD2. Germline CDR1 and CDR2: SGHVS and FQNEAQ. CDR3 length equals 17 residues. J lost 7 bases, V lost 5 bases, and 10 bases had no gene match. Here the CDR3 DNA reads TGTGCCAGCAGCCTTAGGACTAGCGGGAGTTGGGTCGGGGAGCTGTTTTTT. It codes for CASSLRTSGSWVGELFF.

This clone was detected once. The chain combines TRBV7-8 with TRBJ2-5; 13 nucleotides align to TRBD2. There are 18 residues in the CDR3. V shed 5 bases and J 3 bases; nucleotides not matched to a gene: 12. Germline V gene lookup returns CDR1 SGHVS and CDR2 FQNEAQ. The CDR3 loop is CASSTRTSGSSREETQYF. CDR3 coding DNA: TGTGCCAGCAGCACTAGGACTAGCGGGAGTAGTAGAGAAGAGACCCAGTACTTC. The variable domain in full, with the rest retrieved from reference TRBV7-8 and TRBJ2-5, is GAGVSQSPRYKVAKRGQDVALRCDPISGHVSLFWYQQALGQGPEFLTYFQNEAQLDKSGLPSDRFFAERPEGSVSTLKIQRTQQEDSAVYLCASSTRTSGSSREETQYFGPGTRLLVL.

The chain joins TRBV18 to TRBJ1-5; TRBD1 agrees at 8 bases. In germline, CDR1 is KGHSH, CDR2 LQKENI. The CDR3 is 16 residues long. V trimming: 3 bases; J trimming: 1 base; junction bases outside the gene matches: 5. CDR3 sequence reads: CASSPDRAVSNQPQHF. DNA of the CDR3: TGTGCCAGCTCACCGGACAGGGCGGTGAGCAATCAGCCCCAGCATTTT.

This chain connects TRBV6-4 to TRBJ2-5; D may be TRBD1 (6 bases). CDR1 is MRHNA and CDR2 is SNTAGT in the germline V gene. Trimming took off 2 bases at V and 5 bases at J, with 15 bases between the two ends. The CDR3 contains 15 residues. Here the CDR3 reads CASSDPGTPWETQYF. The CDR3 DNA is TGTGCCAGCAGTGACCCCGGGACACCTTGGGAGACCCAGTACTTC.

The V call is TRBV5-1, the J call TRBJ2-1, with D maybe TRBD2 (5 bases). Germline lookup yields CDR1 SGHRS and CDR2 YFSETQ. The CDR3 runs to 14 residues. Trimming took off 4 bases at V and 5 bases at J, with 13 bases between the two ends. CDR3 amino acids: CASSIPGGNNEQFF. Written as DNA, the CDR3 is TGCGCCAGCAGCATCCCAGGAGGCAACAATGAGCAGTTCTTC.